The clone carrying this T cell receptor (beta chain) was seen only a few times. Its antigen is unidentified. This cohort consisted of healthy bone marrow donors. Amplification used 60 Vbeta primers and 13 Jbeta primers. Measured with immunoSEQ multiplex PCR; TCRdb has only the in-frame clones, and not every one. The data contain 85,000 to 120,000 clones, roughly 71% of them singletons. These data come from a study of cytomegalovirus exposure and HLA in healthy donors. Overall study: An earlier analysis found 95 million to 140 million unique TCR beta sequences from approximately 200 million T cells. Study-level findings and limits: According to an earlier analysis, most TCR beta V segments yielded productive rearrangements about 90% or about 30% of the time. According to reports, the classifier identified cytomegalovirus status with high specificity and sensitivity.

The sequenced sample was PBMCs. The clonotype originates from a male donor in good health and CMV-seropositive.

The CDR3 DNA follows: TGCAGCGCTAGGACAGTCCAAGAGACCCAGTACTTC. Translating gives CSARTVQETQYF. The chain couples TRBV29-1 to TRBJ2-5, with a tentative D call TRBD1 (6 bases). The germline gives CDR1 SQVTM, CDR2 ANQGSEA. The CDR3 runs 12 residues. Trimming pared 7 bases from V and 1 base from J, leaving 10 bases between.